This TCR beta chain was identified in a study of blood T cell repertoires in COVID-19. About the research overall: The cDNA or gDNA used as material had been derived from T cells, B-cell-depleted T cells, or PBMCs.

Generated by immunoSEQ multiplex PCR, the TCRdb table keeps only in-frame clones and is missing some. The sample consists of about 87,000 clones, 80% to 95% of them appearing once. This clone was observed a single time. The germline CDR1 and CDR2 sequences are LGHNA and YSLEER. The CDR3 length is 15 residues. V lost 0 bases and J lost 0, with 6 bases in between. The sequenced sample was peripheral blood. J is TRBJ2-1 and V is TRBV4-3; D is possibly TRBD2 (6 bases). This TCR was recovered from a man aged 18 to 35 with COVID-19, enrolled during active disease. The CDR3 region is CASSQETSSYNEQFF. In DNA, the CDR3 is TGCGCCAGCAGCCAAGAGACTAGCTCCTACAATGAGCAGTTCTTC.